The 25 T cell receptor beta chains reported below all come from one sample, sequenced in a study of post-analysis software for immune sequencing data. Findings of the study overall: A few TRBV segments were significantly more frequent in patients than in controls. TRBV5-6, TRBV5-1 and TRBV20-1 were among these segments.

No antigens are known for them. cDNA libraries of TCR beta carried unique molecular identifiers. MiXCR, applied by TCRdb to the PCR reads, yields one record per CDR3 protein. Of hundreds of thousands of distinct CDR3 sequences listed, approximately 53% are singletons. The sequencing input was blood. These receptor sequences come from a girl between 5 and 17 years old with multiple sclerosis.

This clonotype turned up a few times. This chain connects TRBV3-1 to TRBJ2-3, with 8 bases that match TRBD2. With V trimmed by 7 bases and J by 1 base, 10 bases remained unmatched. The CDR3 extends over 16 amino acids. Germline-derived CDR1 and CDR2 are LGHDT and YNNKEL (reference sequence). This chain's CDR3 is CASTDGSGRGTDTQYF. The DNA of the CDR3 is TGTGCCAGCACCGATGGAAGCGGGAGAGGCACAGATACGCAGTATTTT.

The gene calls are TRBV5-1 and TRBJ2-7, with 7 bases matching TRBD2. This CDR3 contains 14 residues. The germline CDR1 and CDR2 sequences are SGHRS and YFSETQ. With V trimmed by 3 bases and J by 3 bases, 6 bases remained unmatched. DNA for the CDR3: TGCGCCAGCAGCTGGGTGACGGGAGGCTACGAGCAGTACTTC. Translated, it gives CASSWVTGGYEQYF.

The genes are TRBV2 and TRBJ2-7, with D perhaps assigned TRBD1 or TRBD2 (6 bases each). The CDR3 length is 17 residues. CDR1 is SNHLY, CDR2 FYNNEI, per germline. Trimming cost V 6 bases and J 2 bases, with 23 bases left between them. The CDR3 DNA sequence: TGTGCCAGCAGGCCACGGGGGCCCAAGACCGCGACCTACGAGCAGTACTTC. Amino acids: CASRPRGPKTATYEQYF.

The sample holds a few counts of this clonotype. The rearrangement uses TRBV20-1 and TRBJ1-2; the D gene is possibly TRBD1 (5 bases). Trimming took off 0 bases at V and 4 bases at J, with 12 bases between the two ends. The CDR3 spans 14 residues. Germline V gives CDR1 DFQATT, CDR2 SNEGSKA (reference sequence). As DNA, the CDR3 is TGCAGTGCTAGAGATCGGGACGGTGTCTATGGCTACACCTTC. Translated, it gives CSARDRDGVYGYTF.

V gene TRBV6-5 combines with J gene TRBJ2-5; 12 bases agree with TRBD2. The J call may be faulty, since TRBJ2-7 better matches the DNA end. CDR3 length: 15 residues. Germline V lookup: CDR1 MNHEY, CDR2 SVGAGI. CDR3 residues: CASSRMTSGSSEQYF. CDR3 DNA sequence: TGTGCCAGCAGCCGCATGACTAGCGGGAGTTCCGAGCAGTACTTC.

The V call is TRBV9, the J call TRBJ2-7, with D tentatively TRBD1 (6 bases). This CDR3 is built from 14 residues. V gave up 3 bases and J gave up 5 bases, with 15 bases separating them. Per germline, CDR1 SGDLS and CDR2 YYNGEE. This CDR3 reads CASSETGLEDEQYF. In nucleotides, the CDR3 is TGTGCCAGCAGCGAAACAGGGCTTGAGGACGAGCAGTACTTC.

This clonotype was counted a few times. This chain connects TRBV30 to TRBJ2-5, with 8 nucleotides matching TRBD1. This CDR3 has 13 residues. Trimming cost V 5 bases and J 3 bases; bases outside gene matches: 5. The germline V gene encodes CDR1 GTSNPN and CDR2 SVGIG (reference sequence). CDR3 DNA: TGTGCCTGGGACAGGGGTATGAAAGAGACCCAGTACTTC. The encoded protein is CAWDRGMKETQYF.

This clonotype turned up a few times. The chain combines TRBV9 with TRBJ2-7; 10 bases match TRBD2. Losses at the gene ends were 0 bases for V and 2 bases for J; bases not matched to a gene: 5. CDR1 is SGDLS, CDR2 YYNGEE, per germline. This CDR3 has 16 amino acids. CDR3 residues: CASSVETLAGPYEQYF. CDR3 DNA sequence: TGTGCCAGCAGCGTAGAAACACTAGCGGGACCCTACGAGCAGTACTTC.

The rearrangement joins TRBV5-1 to TRBJ2-7, with D maybe TRBD2 (6 bases). Germline V gives CDR1 SGHRS, CDR2 YFSETQ. V gave up 3 bases and J gave up 0 bases, with 10 bases separating them. This CDR3 contains 14 residues. CDR3: CASSSGTPSYEQYF. CDR3 DNA: TGCGCCAGCAGCTCCGGGACTCCCTCCTACGAGCAGTACTTC.

This clonotype was counted between two and nine times. The J gene is TRBJ2-1, the V gene TRBV5-1; D not resolved. TRBJ2-7 explains the end of the DNA better; the J call may be wrong. This CDR3 has 14 amino acids. CDR1 is SGHRS and CDR2 is YFSETQ in the germline V gene. Here the CDR3 DNA reads TGCGCCAGCAGCTTCGGCGGTTCCTACAATGAGCAGTACTTC. This encodes CASSFGGSYNEQYF.

This chain joins TRBV6-5 and TRBJ2-4; D is unclear. Deletions cut 2 bases from V and 13 bases from J, with 15 bases between. Per germline, CDR1 MNHEY and CDR2 SVGAGI. The CDR3 is made up of 13 amino acids. As DNA, the CDR3 is TGTGCCAGCAGTTACGGTTCTCCGTCGGAGCAGTACTTC. Its translation: CASSYGSPSEQYF.

The chain carries TRBV5-1 and TRBJ2-1, with D possibly being TRBD1 (5 bases). The closer fit of TRBJ2-7 to the DNA end suggests the J call may be wrong. This CDR3 has 12 residues. Germline CDR1 SGHRS, CDR2 YFSETQ. For the CDR3, the DNA is TGCGCCAGCAGCTCAGGGAAGAATGAGCAGTACTTC. Its translation: CASSSGKNEQYF.

The sample holds a few counts of this clonotype. The chain couples TRBV27 to TRBJ2-1, with D perhaps given as TRBD1 or TRBD2 (5 bases each). V gave up 5 bases and J gave up 3 bases, with 20 bases separating them. Looked up from germline, CDR1 is MNHEY and CDR2 is SMNVEV (reference sequence). The CDR3 covers 17 residues. CDR3 coding DNA: TGTGCCAGCAGTCCCATGTGGGGGAGAGCCGACTACAATGAGCAGTTCTTC. Translated, it gives CASSPMWGRADYNEQFF.

This clonotype turned up a few times. This chain links TRBV7-9 with TRBJ1-2; D gene ambiguous. Germline assignment: CDR1 SEHNR and CDR2 FQNEAQ (reference sequence). CDR3 length equals 15 residues. V was shortened by 5 bases and J by 2 bases, with 15 bases between the two germline ends. The CDR3 protein is CASSVSLGPNYGYTF. CDR3 DNA: TGTGCCAGCAGCGTTAGTCTCGGTCCGAACTATGGCTACACCTTC.

This clonotype appeared a few times. The rearrangement uses TRBV5-8 and TRBJ1-2, with 8 bases aligning to TRBD1. CDR1 is SGHTS and CDR2 is YDEGEE in the germline V gene. V lost 4 bases and J lost 3; bases outside the gene matches: 8. This CDR3 comprises 15 residues. The CDR3 is CASSVGQGRDYGYTF. CDR3 in DNA: TGTGCCAGCAGCGTTGGACAGGGCCGGGACTATGGCTACACCTTC.

The genes are TRBV6-6 and TRBJ2-3, with a tentative D call TRBD2 (5 bases). Per the germline V gene, CDR1 is MNHNY and CDR2 is SVGAGI (reference sequence). The V gene lost 8 bases and the J gene lost 2 bases, with 17 bases spanning the gap. This CDR3 spans 15 amino acids. The CDR3 spells CASRGTETYTDTQYF. Here the CDR3 DNA reads TGTGCCAGCCGGGGAACAGAAACATACACAGATACGCAGTATTTT.

This clonotype was detected only a few times. J is TRBJ2-1 and V is TRBV6-2 or TRBV6-3, with 8 bases aligning to TRBD2. The V gene's germline CDR1 is MNHEY and CDR2 SVGEGT. The CDR3 spans 15 residues. V lost 5 bases and J lost 6; bases outside the gene matches: 9. CDR3 region: CASSPGTRYSNEQFF. CDR3 nucleotides: TGTGCCAGCAGTCCCGGGACTAGGTATAGCAATGAGCAGTTCTTC.

This clonotype has only one observation. The rearrangement joins TRBV12-3 or TRBV12-4 to TRBJ1-5; maybe TRBD1 (5 bases). The V end lost 2 bases, the J end lost 9 bases, and 14 bases lay between the germline ends. The CDR3 is 14 amino acids. CDR3 DNA sequence: TGTGCCAGCAGTTTACCGTTAGGGGATCTGCCCCAGCATTTT. It encodes CASSLPLGDLPQHF.

The sample holds a few counts of this clonotype. The rearrangement joins TRBV29-1 to TRBJ1-2; 7 bases fit TRBD1. Per the germline V gene, CDR1 is SQVTM and CDR2 is ANQGSEA. V shed 7 bases and J 6 bases; nucleotides not matched to a gene: 5. This CDR3 comprises 11 residues. The CDR3 bases are TGCAGCGAAAGGGGGCGAGATGGCTACACCTTC. Translating it yields CSERGRDGYTF.

This clonotype turned up a few times. The J gene is TRBJ1-1, the V gene TRBV2; D remains unclear. V was pared by 4 bases and J by 6 bases, with 12 bases between. Germline lookup yields CDR1 SNHLY and CDR2 FYNNEI. The CDR3 spans 13 residues. CDR3 sequence reads: CASSAGSRAEAFF. The CDR3 DNA is TGTGCCAGCAGTGCGGGGTCGAGGGCTGAAGCTTTCTTT.

This clonotype was seen a few times. The CDR3 sequence is CASSMDLYNEQFF. In DNA, the CDR3 is TGTGCCAGCAGCATGGACCTTTACAATGAGCAGTTCTTC. V and J are TRBV7-3 and TRBJ2-1; D unclear. Trimming shortened V by 5 bases and J by 4 bases, and 9 bases separated the two germline ends. From germline, CDR1 is SGHTA and CDR2 FQGTGA. The CDR3 covers 13 residues.

This chain joins TRBV6-1 and TRBJ2-1; D is unclear. The CDR3 spans 13 residues. V was pared by 4 bases and J by 4 bases, with 8 bases between. CDR1 is MNHNS and CDR2 is SASEGT in the germline V gene. In nucleotides, the CDR3 is TGTGCCAGCAGTGCCACACTTTACAATGAGCAGTTCTTC. It translates to CASSATLYNEQFF.

The rearrangement joins TRBV7-6 to TRBJ1-1; D possibly corresponds to TRBD1 (5 bases). The CDR3 is 15 amino acids. Germline V CDR1 and CDR2: SGHVS, FNYEAQ. V shed 0 bases and J shed 5 bases, with 13 bases lying between them. The CDR3 region is CASSLATSGGTEAFF. CDR3 in DNA: TGTGCCAGCAGCTTAGCCACTTCCGGGGGTACTGAAGCTTTCTTT.

The chain combines TRBV28 with TRBJ2-7, with 8 bases fitting TRBD2. V shed 5 bases, J shed 4 bases, and the junction held 10 bases outside the gene matches. CDR1 MDHEN and CDR2 SYDVKM come from the germline V gene. The CDR3 sequence is 15 residues long. DNA of the CDR3: TGTGCCAGCAGTCCACCGGGACTAGGACCGTACGAGCAGTACTTC. Translation gives CASSPPGLGPYEQYF.

The rearrangement uses TRBV12-3 or TRBV12-4 and TRBJ2-3, with 7 bases identical to TRBD1. The CDR3 covers 16 residues. J was trimmed by 0 bases and V by 5 bases; bases with no gene match: 8. Here the CDR3 DNA reads TGTGCCAGCAGTCGGGGACAGAGTACTAGCACAGATACGCAGTATTTT. Encoded protein: CASSRGQSTSTDTQYF.